This T cell receptor beta chain was profiled in a study of blood T cells in healthy people across ages. The CDR3 consists of 16 residues. The V and J ends lost 5 bases and 1 base respectively, with 16 bases between them. Germline values: CDR1 SGHRS, CDR2 YFSETQ. Then a second PCR, running roughly 7 to 11 cycles, was carried out with a sample-barcoded 5' primer and a J-beta primer mix. TCRdb passed the 5' RACE reads through MiXCR, listing each CDR3 protein once. Among 900,000 to 950,000 distinct CDR3 sequences listed, just under 30% were seen once. This clonotype turned up a few times. The same data also contributed to another study, on T cells of mothers and their children. This second study notes: According to the study, all extracted RNA entered cDNA synthesis at about 1.6 ug per 15 ul.

The chain uses TRBV5-1 and TRBJ2-1; D remains unclear. The specimen sequenced was blood. The sequence derives from a woman between 40 and 50 years old in good health. The CDR3 spells CASRGSEARSYNEQFF. The CDR3 DNA reads TGCGCCAGCAGGGGCAGTGAGGCGAGGTCCTACAATGAGCAGTTCTTC.